These T cell receptor beta chains were read from a single sample in a study of blood T cell repertoires in COVID-19. Profiling relied on immunoSEQ multiplex PCR, and the TCRdb table lists in-frame clones only, not all of them. The sample comprises around 68,000 clones, roughly 84% of which are singletons, and roughly a tenth rests with the top ten. Sequenced material: peripheral blood. The source of these receptors is a woman in her 50s with acute or convalescent COVID-19. Each CDR3 is given without its conserved first and last residue. Not every row has a clone size; where given, it reads once, few, many or a size class.

v_gene,abundance,CDR3aa
TRBV20-1,few,SALGVSGYT
TRBV6-5,-,ASRQGSGYT
TRBV21-1,-,ASSKVGRGHADTQY
TRBV11-2,few,ASSLNGGTDTQY
TRBV27,-,ASRGQPRTGELF
TRBV7-6,-,ASSPWQGINSPLH
TRBV30,-,AGRDLNNSPLH
TRBV2,-,ASIRGQNEKLF
TRBV2,-,ASTSESGQQTQY
TRBV5-1,-,ASSERGLRGTGNTIY
TRBV19,-,ASSIGQGAFYEQY
TRBV6-6,-,ATKTAMTGNTIY
TRBV19,-,ASREQPQNQPQH
TRBV5-1,-,ASSWEPTNEKLF
TRBV6-6,once,ASSYSWSTDTQY
TRBV4-3,-,ASSHGLAGANTGELF
TRBV7-8,-,ASSTLRDIGYT
TRBV7-9,few,ASSLDAAGVTDTQY
TRBV7-6,-,ASSLVAGPYNEQF
TRBV13,-,ASSFYRVGGTEAF
TRBV5-6,-,ASSFRGLNTDTQY
TRBV30,once,AGTQTGQGVYGYT
TRBV5-1,-,ASSYTGANTEAF
TRBV11-2,-,ASSTDWRVETQY
TRBV6-5,-,ASSSRSSYNEQF
TRBV29-1,-,SVEGTGGEKLF
TRBV5-1,-,ASSLEGGAQGYGYT
TRBV20-1,-,SASSGINTEAF
TRBV20-1,-,SAGTGDEQY
TRBV4-2,-,ASSPNPGTAYTEAF
TRBV27,-,ASSARLALSTDTQY
TRBV6-4,-,ASSDGQGGIEQF
TRBV5-1,-,ASSFRIYNQPQH
TRBV27,many,ASSLRTPGIGGLY
TRBV28,-,ASSLGGTSEQY
TRBV7-9,-,ASSLAKSSGQETQY
TRBV2,-,ASSGQSYNEQF
TRBV30,few,AWSLMGTSGANVLT
TRBV5-4,-,ASSLGLDSGYGYT
TRBV6-5,-,ASSYSIGTGGGYT
TRBV19,-,ASSIIPGLAGGFYNEQF
TRBV2,-,ASSVSVPHNQPQH
TRBV28,-,ASSPLRGENTGELF
TRBV9,-,ARSGGGLETQY
TRBV5-1,-,ASSFGSQNTEAF
TRBV6-5,-,ASRVLDSSNQPQH
TRBV19,-,ASTPGLLNTGELF
TRBV19,few,ASSIVARGNTEAF